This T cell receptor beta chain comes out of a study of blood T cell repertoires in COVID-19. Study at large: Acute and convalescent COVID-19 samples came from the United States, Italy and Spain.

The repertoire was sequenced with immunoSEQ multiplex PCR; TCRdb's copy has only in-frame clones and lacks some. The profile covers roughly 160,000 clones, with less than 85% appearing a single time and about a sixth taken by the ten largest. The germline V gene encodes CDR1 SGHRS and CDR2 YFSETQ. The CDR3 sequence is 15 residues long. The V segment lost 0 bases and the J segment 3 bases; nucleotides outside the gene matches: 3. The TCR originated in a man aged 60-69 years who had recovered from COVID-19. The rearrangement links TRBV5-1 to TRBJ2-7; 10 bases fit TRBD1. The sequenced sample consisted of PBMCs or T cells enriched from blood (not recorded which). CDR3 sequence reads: CASSLAGQGDYEQYF. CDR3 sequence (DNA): TGCGCCAGCAGCTTGGCCGGACAGGGGGACTACGAGCAGTACTTC.